The T cell receptor beta chain under discussion was sequenced for a study of cytomegalovirus exposure and HLA in healthy donors. The study ran its PCR with 60 Vbeta and 13 Jbeta primers. Profiled with immunoSEQ multiplex PCR; TCRdb holds only in-frame clones, not every one. The data hold 150,000 to 200,000 clones, with 65% to 90% observed a single time. This clonotype originated in a man aged 50 to 59 in good health and CMV-seropositive. Sequencing was carried out using PBMCs.

The CDR3 sequence: CASSLTNANANYGYTF. The CDR3 DNA follows: TGTGCCAGCAGTTTGACAAACGCAAACGCTAACTATGGCTACACCTTC. The gene calls are TRBV6-5 and TRBJ1-2; D ambiguous. Germline V gene data show CDR1 as MNHEY and CDR2 as SVGAGI. The CDR3 runs to 16 residues. V shed 4 bases and J shed 0 bases, with 15 bases lying between them.